Below, 11 T cell receptor beta chains from the same sample are listed, as sequenced in a study of blood T cell repertoires in COVID-19. The data were produced by immunoSEQ multiplex PCR, yet TCRdb's version contains in-frame clones alone and is incomplete. The data hold 23,000 or so clones, with about 82% observed a single time. Material: peripheral blood. These receptors were obtained from a human donor with active COVID-19. The donor label of this sample is uncertain.

The chain combines TRBV4-1 with TRBJ2-4, with 12 bases lining up with TRBD2. CDR1 and CDR2 (germline): MGHRA, YSYEKL. After removal of 0 bases from V and 2 bases from J, the junction contained 14 bases not matched to a gene. This CDR3 contains 21 residues. The DNA of the CDR3 is TGCGCCAGCAGCCAAGATGGTCAAAGGACTAGCGGGGCGGGGACCAAAAACATTCAGTACTTC. Protein sequence: CASSQDGQRTSGAGTKNIQYF.

V gene TRBV27 combines with J gene TRBJ2-7; D possibly corresponds to TRBD1 (5 bases). From germline, CDR1 is MNHEY and CDR2 SMNVEV (reference sequence). The CDR3 is made up of 13 amino acids. Trimming cost V 6 bases and J 3 bases, with 12 bases left between them. The CDR3 is CASRLQVDYEQYF. The CDR3 DNA sequence: TGTGCCAGCAGGTTACAGGTGGACTACGAGCAGTACTTC.

J is TRBJ2-1 and V is TRBV3-1 (or the pseudogene TRBV3-2); 8 bases agree with TRBD2. The CDR3 has 15 residues. The V gene's germline CDR1 is LGHDT and CDR2 YNNKEL (reference sequence). V shed 2 bases and J 4 bases; nucleotides not matched to a gene: 4. CDR3 region: CASSQLAGNYNEQFF. CDR3 DNA sequence: TGTGCCAGCAGCCAACTAGCGGGTAATTACAATGAGCAGTTCTTC.

This clone appeared once. The gene calls are TRBV2 and TRBJ2-1, with D possibly being TRBD1 (5 bases). Germline lookup yields CDR1 SNHLY and CDR2 FYNNEI. The V gene lost 6 bases and the J gene lost 5 bases, with 11 bases spanning the gap. The CDR3 runs to 13 residues. For the CDR3, the DNA is TGTGCCAGCAGCATGACAGAAGACAATGAGCAGTTCTTC. This encodes CASSMTEDNEQFF.

A few counts support this clone. The rearrangement joins TRBV5-1 to TRBJ2-1; D ambiguous. This CDR3 spans 11 amino acids. Germline V gene lookup returns CDR1 SGHRS and CDR2 YFSETQ. V was clipped by 6 bases and J by 4 bases, with 5 bases between them. The CDR3 loop reads CASTLYNEQFF. CDR3 in DNA: TGCGCCAGCACCCTTTACAATGAGCAGTTCTTC. The full variable domain, its missing parts supplied by reference TRBV5-1 and TRBJ2-1, is KAGVTQTPRYLIKTRGQQVTLSCSPISGHRSVSWYQQTPGQGLQFLFEYFSETQRNKGNFPGRFSGRQFSNSRSEMNVSTLELGDSALYLCASTLYNEQFFGPGTRLTVL.

The chain has TRBV6-2 or TRBV6-3 and TRBJ2-3, with 7 bases aligning to TRBD2. The trim removed 8 bases at V and 7 bases at J, leaving 15 bases unmatched. The CDR3 totals 15 residues. Germline-derived CDR1 and CDR2 are MNHEY and SVGEGT. The CDR3 coding sequence is TGTGCCAGCCGCCCCTCGGGACTACCGAGATATACGCAGTATTTT. It encodes CASRPSGLPRYTQYF.

The rearrangement links TRBV7-9 to TRBJ2-4; D might be TRBD1 (6 bases). This CDR3 has 14 residues. Germline values: CDR1 SEHNR, CDR2 FQNEAQ (reference sequence). The V end lost 5 bases, the J end lost 9 bases, and 17 bases lay between the germline ends. The DNA of the CDR3 is TGTGCCAGCAGCGTTTATTCAGGGGCTAGCATTCAGTACTTC. Amino acid sequence: CASSVYSGASIQYF.

The V gene is TRBV2, the J gene TRBJ1-1; TRBD1 agrees at 8 bases. Germline assignment: CDR1 SNHLY and CDR2 FYNNEI. Germline trimming cut 5 bases from V and 8 bases from J; bases unmatched to any gene: 13. The CDR3 loop spans 15 amino acids. CDR3 sequence: CASSSQGAVLLEAFF. DNA of the CDR3: TGTGCCAGCAGTAGCCAGGGGGCAGTACTACTCGAAGCTTTCTTT. Full variable domain (missing parts from reference TRBV2 and TRBJ1-1): EPEVTQTPSHQVTQMGQEVILRCVPISNHLYFYWYRQILGQKVEFLVSFYNNEISEKSEIFDDQFSVERPDGSNFTLKIRSTKLEDSAMYFCASSSQGAVLLEAFFGQGTRLTVV.

The chain uses TRBV2 and TRBJ1-2, with a possible D match to TRBD1 (5 bases). Germline V gene sequence: CDR1 SNHLY, CDR2 FYNNEI. With 3 bases removed from V and 4 bases from J, the gap between germline ends came to 9 bases. The CDR3 covers 13 residues. CDR3 nucleotide sequence: TGTGCCAGCAGTGAGAGGGGACTCTATGGCTACACCTTC. This translates into CASSERGLYGYTF.

This chain joins TRBV4-1 and TRBJ1-6; D remains unclear. This CDR3 has 18 residues. V gave up 0 bases and J gave up 1 base, with 13 bases separating them. The V gene's germline CDR1 is MGHRA and CDR2 YSYEKL. CDR3 loop: CASSQDPEAGSYNSPLHF. The CDR3 DNA reads TGCGCCAGCAGCCAAGATCCCGAGGCCGGATCCTATAATTCACCCCTCCACTTT.

The table lists this clone with a count of one. V is TRBV30 and J is TRBJ2-7, with 7 nucleotides matching TRBD1. The CDR3 loop spans 16 amino acids. V lost 1 base to trimming and J lost 1 base; unmatched junction nucleotides: 10. Germline CDR1 and CDR2: GTSNPN and SVGIG (reference sequence). CDR3 nucleotide sequence: TGTGCCTGGAGTGAAACCGGGACAGTGATGTCCTACGAGCAGTACTTC. Amino acid sequence: CAWSETGTVMSYEQYF. The complete variable domain, with remaining parts taken from reference TRBV30 and TRBJ2-7, reads SQTIHQWPATLVQPVGSPLSLECTVEGTSNPNLYWYRQAAGRGLQLLFYSVGIGQISSEVPQNLSASRPQDRQFILSSKKLLLSDSGFYLCAWSETGTVMSYEQYFGPGTRLTVT.